The next 19 T cell receptor beta chains were all read from a single sample in a study of identical twins. TCRdb reprocessed the 5' RACE reads with MiXCR, giving one entry per CDR3 protein. The repertoire has roughly 720,000 distinct CDR3 sequences, 15% to 20% of them found once; the top ten carry roughly 13%. The same data also went into a second study, on T cells expressing NK-cell markers.

Sample: PBMCs. The origin of the receptors is a woman under 30 in good health.

In its sample, this clonotype was seen a few times. Here the CDR3 reads CSSPPRENADTQYF. The CDR3 nucleotides read TGCAGTAGTCCCCCGCGGGAGAACGCAGATACGCAGTATTTT. The chain combines TRBV20-1 with TRBJ2-3, with 7 bases aligning to TRBD2. This CDR3 region has 14 residues. The germline gives CDR1 DFQATT, CDR2 SNEGSKA (reference sequence). After removal of 8 bases from V and 4 bases from J, the junction contained 12 bases not matched to a gene.

This clonotype turned up a few times. The V and J genes are TRBV6-5 and TRBJ2-1; D unresolved. The CDR3 contains 12 residues. Per germline, CDR1 MNHEY and CDR2 SVGAGI. V was pared by 5 bases and J by 8 bases, with 10 bases between. CDR3 residues: CASSILGDEQFF. The CDR3 coding sequence is TGTGCCAGCAGTATCCTCGGAGATGAGCAGTTCTTC.

This clonotype was seen at least ten times. The chain employs TRBV20-1 and TRBJ1-4; 11 bases match TRBD1. This CDR3 region has 15 residues. Germline-derived CDR1 and CDR2 are DFQATT and SNEGSKA (reference sequence). The junction had 9 bases not matched to a gene; V was cut back by 5 bases and J by 7 bases. CDR3 nucleotide sequence: TGCAGTGCTTTGGACAGGGGGCAAGTCGGTGAAAAACTGTTTTTT. As protein: CSALDRGQVGEKLFF.

The CDR3 DNA reads TGTGCCAGCGGTACAGGGGGCGTTACGCAGTATTTT. Translating it yields CASGTGGVTQYF. The chain joins TRBV6-5 to TRBJ2-3; 9 bases are shared with TRBD1. CDR1 MNHEY and CDR2 SVGAGI come from the germline V gene. The CDR3 length is 12 residues. The V segment lost 8 bases and the J segment 8 bases; nucleotides outside the gene matches: 5.

The sample holds many counts of this clonotype. This chain links TRBV12-3 or TRBV12-4 with TRBJ2-1, with 10 bases fitting TRBD2. After removal of 5 bases from V and 4 bases from J, the junction contained 5 bases not matched to a gene. The CDR3 length is 15 residues. The CDR3 region is CASSPTSGAYNEQFF. CDR3 bases: TGTGCCAGCAGTCCCACTAGCGGGGCTTACAATGAGCAGTTCTTC.

The rearrangement joins TRBV6-1 to TRBJ2-3; 7 bases match TRBD2. Germline V gene lookup returns CDR1 MNHNS and CDR2 SASEGT. This CDR3 contains 16 residues. Trimming took 1 base from V and 0 from J; bases not matched to a gene: 4. CDR3 protein: CASSEGGGISTDTQYF. The CDR3 DNA follows: TGTGCCAGCAGTGAAGGGGGGGGAATTAGCACAGATACGCAGTATTTT.

The chain combines TRBV3-1 with TRBJ2-1; 8 bases agree with TRBD2. Looked up from germline, CDR1 is LGHDT and CDR2 is YNNKEL (reference sequence). This CDR3 spans 14 amino acids. J was trimmed by 10 bases and V by 4 bases; bases with no gene match: 9. CDR3 nucleotide sequence: TGTGCCAGCAGCCTCGGGAGGGCCTTTAGAGAGCAGTTCTTC. It codes for CASSLGRAFREQFF.

This clonotype was seen only a few times. The rearrangement uses TRBV6-5 and TRBJ1-3, with 8 bases identical to TRBD1. The germline V gene has CDR1 MNHEY and CDR2 SVGAGI. The CDR3 is 15 residues long. J gave up 3 bases and V 2 bases, and 3 bases lay outside the gene matches. CDR3 nucleotides: TGTGCCAGCAGTTACCCAGACAGGGGTGGAAACACCATATATTTT. This translates into CASSYPDRGGNTIYF.

V is TRBV15 and J is TRBJ2-3, with 8 nucleotides matching TRBD1. The V gene end was trimmed by 9 bases and the J gene end by 3 bases; junction bases not matched to a gene: 8. Per germline, CDR1 LNHNV and CDR2 YYDKDF (reference sequence). This CDR3 is built from 14 residues. CDR3 DNA: TGTGCCACTTCCAACGACAGGGGTACAGATACGCAGTATTTT. Translation: CATSNDRGTDTQYF.

This clonotype has at least ten counts. V gene TRBV3-1 combines with J gene TRBJ2-3, with D unclear. V dropped 2 bases and J dropped 3 bases, with 3 bases sitting between them. The CDR3 sequence is 12 residues long. Per the germline V gene, CDR1 is LGHDT and CDR2 is YNNKEL (reference sequence). The CDR3, as DNA: TGTGCCAGCAGCCAAAGGACAGATACGCAGTATTTT. It codes for CASSQRTDTQYF.

This clonotype has more than one count but fewer than ten. Here the CDR3 DNA reads TGCAGTGCCCTACGGGCGGGAAGCTCCTACGAGCAGTACTTC. It translates to CSALRAGSSYEQYF. This chain joins TRBV20-1 and TRBJ2-7; perhaps TRBD2 as D (6 bases). The germline CDR1 and CDR2 sequences are DFQATT and SNEGSKA (reference sequence). The V and J ends lost 6 bases and 0 bases respectively, with 15 bases between them. The CDR3 is 14 amino acids.

In its sample, this clonotype was seen a few times. The J gene is TRBJ2-7, the V gene TRBV12-3 or TRBV12-4; TRBD1 aligns across 9 bases. The CDR3 sequence is 15 residues long. V gave up 4 bases and J gave up 0 bases; unmatched junction bases: 4. This CDR3 is CASSSGQGYSYEQYF. CDR3 nucleotide sequence: TGTGCCAGCAGTTCGGGACAGGGATACTCCTACGAGCAGTACTTC.

There are a few counts of this clonotype. This rearrangement joins TRBV6-2 or TRBV6-3 to TRBJ1-4; D gene unclear. The ends were cut back, 6 bases at V and 3 bases at J, with 8 bases in the middle. The CDR3 has 13 amino acids. Germline lookup yields CDR1 MNHEY and CDR2 SVGEGT. CDR3 nucleotide sequence: TGTGCCAGCAGCCAAGGACCTAATGAAAAACTGTTTTTT. Its translation is CASSQGPNEKLFF.

The rearrangement joins TRBV7-8 to TRBJ1-1; D gene ambiguous. Per the germline V gene, CDR1 is SGHVS and CDR2 is FQNEAQ. V lost 5 bases and J 4 bases, leaving 17 bases between the germline ends. CDR3 length equals 15 residues. The CDR3: CASSIIRGASTEAFF. The CDR3, as DNA: TGTGCCAGCAGCATAATCCGGGGAGCTTCCACTGAAGCTTTCTTT.

The chain employs TRBV5-6 and TRBJ2-3, with 8 positions matching TRBD2. The CDR3 covers 15 residues. After removal of 3 bases from V and 6 bases from J, the junction contained 9 bases not matched to a gene. Germline loops: CDR1 SGHDT, CDR2 YYEEEE. As DNA, the CDR3 is TGTGCCAGCAGCTCCTACGGGGGGGTCGCTGATACGCAGTATTTT. Translated, it gives CASSSYGGVADTQYF.

This clonotype was detected only a few times. The chain couples TRBV20-1 to TRBJ2-3, with TRBD1 matching 10 bases. The CDR3 extends over 15 amino acids. V gave up 0 bases and J gave up 3 bases; unmatched junction bases: 3. CDR1 and CDR2 (germline): DFQATT, SNEGSKA (reference sequence). The CDR3 sequence: CSAREGQGTTDTQYF. The CDR3 nucleotides are TGCAGTGCTAGAGAGGGACAGGGGACGACAGATACGCAGTATTTT.

The chain employs TRBV7-3 and TRBJ2-3, with D possibly being TRBD1 or TRBD2 (6 bases each). The germline gives CDR1 SGHTA, CDR2 FQGTGA. Between the trimmed V and J ends, which lost 3 bases and 5 bases, there was a span of 12 bases. CDR3 length: 14 amino acids. The CDR3 coding sequence is TGTGCCAGCAGCTTTCGGGGGCAGGAAGATACGCAGTATTTT. Protein: CASSFRGQEDTQYF.

The chain links TRBV6-1 to TRBJ2-1, with no clear D. The CDR3 sequence is 13 residues long. Per germline, CDR1 MNHNS and CDR2 SASEGT. Trimming took off 2 bases at V and 5 bases at J, with 7 bases between the two ends. Written as DNA, the CDR3 is TGTGCCAGCAGTGAAACGCCCGACAATGAGCAGTTCTTC. This codes for CASSETPDNEQFF.

This clonotype was counted between two and nine times. The chain is built from TRBV10-3 and TRBJ2-1; D not certain. In germline, CDR1 is ENHRY, CDR2 SYGVKD. This CDR3 is 14 amino acids long. V shed 7 bases and J shed 0 bases, with 10 bases lying between them. Here the CDR3 DNA reads TGTGCCATCAAGGACGTTAGCTCCTACAATGAGCAGTTCTTC. Its protein product is CAIKDVSSYNEQFF.